Sequencing of this T cell receptor (beta chain) was carried out in a study of blood T cells in healthy people across ages. Study-level background: Capturing about one barcoded beta molecule per two T cells was achieved by template switching. The study's findings and limits: Getting older went along with TCR beta diversity per million T cells dropping roughly linearly. Underestimates were what the diversity estimates from one million T cells were considered to be.

This clonotype was observed a few times. Its antigen is unknown. Combining a sample-barcoded 5' primer with a J-beta primer mix, a second PCR ran for roughly 7 to 12 cycles. Template switching added a 12-random-nucleotide identifier to every cDNA molecule. Via MiXCR, TCRdb re-called the 5' RACE reads, giving one row per CDR3 protein. The table records about 800,000 distinct CDR3 sequences, about half of them present only once. Trimming took off 9 bases at V and 1 base at J, with 13 bases between the two ends. From germline, CDR1 is SGHTA and CDR2 FQGTGA. CDR3 length: 14 amino acids. The chain uses TRBV7-3 and TRBJ1-3, with a weak D call TRBD1 (6 bases). This TCR was sampled from a man aged 80 or over in good health. What was sequenced was blood. CDR3 residues: CASSPGTSGNTIYF. CDR3 nucleotides: TGTGCCAGTAGTCCCGGGACATCTGGAAACACCATATATTTT. The full variable domain, its missing parts supplied by reference TRBV7-3 and TRBJ1-3, is GAGVSQTPSNKVTEKGKYVELRCDPISGHTALYWYRQSLGQGPEFLIYFQGTGAADDSGLPNDRFFAVRPEGSVSTLKIQRTERGDSAVYLCASSPGTSGNTIYFGEGSWLTVV.